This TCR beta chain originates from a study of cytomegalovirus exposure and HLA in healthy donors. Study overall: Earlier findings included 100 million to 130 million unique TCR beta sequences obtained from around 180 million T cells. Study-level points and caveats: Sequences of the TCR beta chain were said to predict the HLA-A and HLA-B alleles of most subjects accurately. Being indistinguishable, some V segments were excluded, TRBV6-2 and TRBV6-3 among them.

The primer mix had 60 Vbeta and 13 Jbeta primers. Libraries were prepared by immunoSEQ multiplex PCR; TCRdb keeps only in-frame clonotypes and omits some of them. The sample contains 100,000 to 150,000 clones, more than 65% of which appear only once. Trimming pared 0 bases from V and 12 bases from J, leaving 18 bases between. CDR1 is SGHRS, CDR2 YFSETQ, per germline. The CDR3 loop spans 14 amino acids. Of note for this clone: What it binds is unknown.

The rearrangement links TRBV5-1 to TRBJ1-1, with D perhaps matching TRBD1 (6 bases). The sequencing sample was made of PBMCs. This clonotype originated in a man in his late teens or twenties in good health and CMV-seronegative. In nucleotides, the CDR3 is TGCGCCAGCAGCTTGGGGGGGGGACAAACGGGTCCTTTCTTT. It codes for CASSLGGGQTGPFF.